The clone carrying this TCR beta chain has just a few counts. Antigen specificity is unknown. Combining a sample-barcoded 5' primer with a J-beta primer mix, a second PCR ran for about 6 to 11 cycles. The template-switch adaptor, which had 12 random nucleotides, put a tag on each cDNA molecule. TCRdb re-analysed the 5' RACE reads in MiXCR, keeping a single row per CDR3 protein. Among roughly 1,800,000 distinct CDR3 sequences, around 48% were seen once, and the ten largest hold 2% to 2.5%. The data stem from a study of blood T cells in healthy people across ages. Study-wide context: About one barcoded beta molecule per two T cells was captured by template switching.

Study-level findings and limits: Donor CMV infection status was unknown, possibly confounding age-related changes in expanded clonotypes. There were more naive CD4+ cells and higher diversity in long-lived donors than in aged donors.

Sequenced sample: blood. This sequence was found in a woman in her 40s in good health.

This CDR3 reads CASSLAGVGAKNIQYF. CDR3 in DNA: TGCGCCAGCAGCTTGGCAGGCGTAGGGGCCAAAAACATTCAGTACTTC. The rearrangement joins TRBV5-1 to TRBJ2-4; no firm D call. Germline values: CDR1 SGHRS, CDR2 YFSETQ. CDR3 length: 16 residues. V dropped 0 bases and J dropped 1 base, with 11 bases sitting between them.